This T cell receptor (beta chain) was identified in a study of quantifying T cell responses using KT2 cells. Overall study context: RNA was reverse transcribed with TCR alpha and beta constant-region primers.

This clonotype was detected a few times. Between the trimmed V and J ends, which lost 1 base and 2 bases, there was a span of 6 bases. CDR1 is SGHNT, CDR2 YYREEE, per germline (reference sequence). This CDR3 is built from 13 residues. An oligo carrying a UMI was ligated to the cDNA 3' end. First-round PCR used about 4 cycles and beta primers RC1.1 and RC1.2 covering TRBC1 and TRBC2. One entry per CDR3 protein results from TCRdb running MiXCR on the UMI-ligation and nested PCR reads. The data contain 40,000 to 50,000 distinct CDR3 sequences, about a sixth of them seen just once; the ten biggest clones take up around two fifths.

This TCR was recovered from a human donor. Sequencing was done on a sample of PBMCs spiked with cells of the T cell clone KT2. The chain uses TRBV5-4 and TRBJ2-5; D not resolved. The CDR3 loop reads CASSLNRQETQYF. The CDR3 region has the DNA TGTGCCAGCAGCTTGAACCGGCAAGAGACCCAGTACTTC.